This T cell receptor beta chain was obtained from a study of blood T cell repertoires in COVID-19. This clone has only one observation. V was cut by 5 bases and J by 0 bases, with 14 bases left in between. The CDR3 runs to 16 residues. CDR1 is SGHTA, CDR2 FQGNSA, per germline. TCRdb keeps only in-frame clones here, not all; method: immunoSEQ multiplex PCR. The sample has 95,000 to 100,000 clones, approximately 84% seen once. The specimen sequenced was peripheral blood. The receptor's source is a man between 65 and 85 years old with acute or convalescent COVID-19. The chain combines TRBV7-2 with TRBJ2-1; D is perhaps TRBD2 (6 bases). The CDR3 sequence: CASSPTRGTSYNEQFF. The DNA of the CDR3 is TGTGCCAGCAGCCCCACCCGCGGGACCTCCTACAATGAGCAGTTCTTC.